Listed here are 24 T cell receptor beta chains from one sample, sequenced in a study of shared clonotypes between healthy human individuals. Profiled with immunoSEQ multiplex PCR; TCRdb holds only in-frame clones, not every one. The table has over 2 million clones, less than 95% seen once. Naive CD8 cells comprised CD45RO-negative, CCR7-positively selected cells, excluding terminally differentiated effector memory CD45RA+ cells. The sequenced sample consisted of naive CD8+ T cells sorted from blood. The receptor source for this set is a man aged 18 to 30 in good health.

The chain carries TRBV11-1 and TRBJ2-5, with 11 nucleotides matching TRBD2. The CDR3 length is 15 residues. V lost 3 bases, J lost 4 bases, and 4 bases stayed unmatched. Germline CDR1 reads SGHAT; CDR2 reads FQDESV (reference sequence). CDR3 coding DNA: TGTGCCAGCAGCTTTCTCGGACTAGCGGGAGAGACCCAGTACTTC. Its protein product is CASSFLGLAGETQYF. The variable domain in full, with the rest retrieved from reference TRBV11-1 and TRBJ2-5, is EAEVAQSPRYKITEKSQAVAFWCDPISGHATLYWYRQILGQGPELLVQFQDESVVDDSQLPKDRFSAERLKGVDSTLKIQPAELGDSAMYLCASSFLGLAGETQYFGPGTRLLVL.

The chain joins TRBV29-1 to TRBJ2-2; the D gene is possibly TRBD2 (6 bases). The CDR3 runs 16 residues. V was clipped by 0 bases and J by 5 bases, with 16 bases between them. Germline V gives CDR1 SQVTM, CDR2 ANQGSEA. The CDR3 here is CSVEDVTSGFTGELFF. The CDR3 bases are TGCAGCGTTGAAGATGTGACTAGTGGATTTACCGGGGAGCTGTTTTTT.

With respect to this clone: Other nucleotide sequences in the sample specify the same CDR3. V usage is TRBV11-2 and J usage is TRBJ2-7; D may be TRBD1 (5 bases). The CDR3 has 13 residues. Trimming removed 1 base from V and 3 bases from J, with 7 bases in between. The germline V gene encodes CDR1 SGHAT and CDR2 FQNNGV. DNA for the CDR3: TGTGCCAGCAGCTTAGTACAGGACTACGAGCAGTACTTC. Translation: CASSLVQDYEQYF. The whole variable domain, filled in from reference TRBV11-2 and TRBJ2-7, reads EAGVAQSPRYKIIEKRQSVAFWCNPISGHATLYWYQQILGQGPKLLIQFQNNGVVDDSQLPKDRFSAERLKGVDSTLKIQPAKLEDSAVYLCASSLVQDYEQYFGPGTRLTVT.

As to this clone: This sample includes further DNA sequences coding for the same CDR3. This CDR3 is CASSQVQGPYNEQFF. The CDR3 coding sequence is TGCGCCAGCAGCCAAGTGCAGGGGCCCTACAATGAGCAGTTCTTC. The V gene is TRBV4-1, the J gene TRBJ2-1, with a weak D call TRBD1 (6 bases). V dropped 1 base and J dropped 2 bases, with 9 bases sitting between them. The CDR3 has 15 amino acids. Germline CDR1 MGHRA, CDR2 YSYEKL.

This clone appeared once. The chain combines TRBV7-2 with TRBJ2-5; D is unresolved. Trimming left V 4 bases short and J 5 bases short, with 14 bases between. The CDR3 has 14 residues. Per germline, CDR1 SGHTA and CDR2 FQGNSA. DNA of the CDR3: TGTGCCAGCAGCTCCCGACTCGACGGGGAGACCCAGTACTTC. This codes for CASSSRLDGETQYF. The complete variable domain, with remaining parts taken from reference TRBV7-2 and TRBJ2-5, reads GAGVSQSPSNKVTEKGKDVELRCDPISGHTALYWYRQSLGQGLEFLIYFQGNSAPDKSGLPSDRFSAERTGGSVSTLTIQRTQQEDSAVYLCASSSRLDGETQYFGPGTRLLVL.

Comment on this clone: The sample holds other DNA sequences that translate to the same CDR3. This chain connects TRBV6-5 to TRBJ1-1; 9 bases align to TRBD1. The CDR3 is 14 amino acids. Losses at the gene ends were 4 bases for V and 1 base for J; bases not matched to a gene: 1. CDR1 is MNHEY, CDR2 SVGAGI, per germline. The CDR3 loop reads CASSWGQGNTEAFF. For the CDR3, the DNA is TGTGCCAGCAGTTGGGGACAGGGGAACACTGAAGCTTTCTTT.

As regards this clone: Other DNA sequences of this sample code for an identical CDR3. The chain uses TRBV18 and TRBJ1-1; TRBD1 might be the D (5 bases). Trimming took 3 bases from V and 5 from J, leaving 10 bases between them. Germline V gene sequence: CDR1 KGHSH, CDR2 LQKENI. This CDR3 contains 13 residues. This CDR3 reads CASSPGQGTEAFF. DNA of the CDR3: TGTGCCAGCTCACCCGGGCAGGGAACTGAAGCTTTCTTT.

CDR3 bases: TGTGCCAGTAGTATTGAATACGTACAGATCAATGAGCAGTTCTTC. This codes for CASSIEYVQINEQFF. The chain uses TRBV19 and TRBJ2-1; D not certain. The V end was cut by 3 bases, the J end by 6 bases, with 15 bases between. This CDR3 spans 15 amino acids. The germline CDR1 and CDR2 sequences are LNHDA and SQIVND (reference sequence).

The CDR3: CASSFPSTGSRTEAFF. As DNA, the CDR3 is TGTGCCAGCAGCTTCCCCTCGACAGGGTCAAGGACTGAAGCTTTCTTT. The chain links TRBV5-4 to TRBJ1-1; 7 bases agree with TRBD1. V shed 2 bases, J shed 5 bases, and the junction held 12 bases outside the gene matches. The CDR3 covers 16 residues. Germline V lookup: CDR1 SGHNT, CDR2 YYREEE (reference sequence).

The rearrangement joins TRBV6-5 to TRBJ1-1; D is perhaps TRBD1 (5 bases). The CDR3 is made up of 14 amino acids. V was cut by 0 bases and J by 3 bases, with 8 bases left in between. Per germline, CDR1 MNHEY and CDR2 SVGAGI. Here the CDR3 reads CASSYSDSHTEAFF. For the CDR3, the DNA is TGTGCCAGCAGTTACTCTGACAGCCACACTGAAGCTTTCTTT.

The chain uses TRBV4-1 and TRBJ1-1; tentatively, D is TRBD1 (6 bases). Trimming shortened V by 6 bases and J by 1 base, and 12 bases separated the two germline ends. The CDR3 consists of 14 residues. The V gene's germline CDR1 is MGHRA and CDR2 YSYEKL. CDR3 loop: CASSQQGTNTEAFF. The CDR3 DNA is TGCGCCAGCAGTCAGCAGGGGACGAACACTGAAGCTTTCTTT.

The CDR3 bases are TGCGCCAGCAGCCAAGCGGGACAGTCCTACAATGAGCAGTTCTTC. Its protein is CASSQAGQSYNEQFF. V gene TRBV4-1 combines with J gene TRBJ2-1, with 7 bases lining up with TRBD1. This CDR3 comprises 15 residues. Germline lookup yields CDR1 MGHRA and CDR2 YSYEKL. The J segment lost 1 base and the V segment lost 1 base, leaving 1 base of the junction unmatched.

This chain connects TRBV10-3 to TRBJ1-5; D unresolved. Germline V gives CDR1 ENHRY, CDR2 SYGVKD. With 2 bases removed from V and 3 bases from J, the gap between germline ends came to 8 bases. This CDR3 has 14 residues. This CDR3 is CAISEEFPNQPQHF. The CDR3 nucleotides are TGTGCCATCAGTGAGGAATTTCCCAATCAGCCCCAGCATTTT.

The chain recombines TRBV6-5 with TRBJ1-2, with a possible D match to TRBD1 (6 bases). Per germline, CDR1 MNHEY and CDR2 SVGAGI. The CDR3 contains 13 residues. Trimming left V 2 bases short and J 4 bases short, with 8 bases between. The CDR3 is CASSYRDTYGYTF. CDR3 bases: TGTGCCAGCAGTTACCGGGACACCTATGGCTACACCTTC.

The chain uses TRBV19 and TRBJ1-1, with D unclear. The CDR3 is made up of 14 amino acids. The germline gives CDR1 LNHDA, CDR2 SQIVND (reference sequence). The V and J ends lost 7 bases and 3 bases respectively, with 15 bases between them. CDR3 in DNA: TGTGCCAGTACAGGTAGTCAAGGGTACACTGAAGCTTTCTTT. Its translation is CASTGSQGYTEAFF.

This chain's CDR3 is CASSPTSGGAIDTQYF. CDR3 in DNA: TGTGCCAGCAGTCCGACTAGCGGGGGGGCCATAGATACGCAGTATTTT. The chain employs TRBV28 and TRBJ2-3, with 14 bases fitting TRBD2. The CDR3 has 16 amino acids. Trimming removed 5 bases from V and 5 bases from J; junction bases left unmatched: 6. Germline V CDR1 and CDR2: MDHEN, SYDVKM.

The rearrangement links TRBV25-1 to TRBJ2-7; D may correspond to TRBD1 or TRBD2 (5 bases each). The CDR3 has 13 amino acids. Deletions cut 0 bases from V and 7 bases from J, with 10 bases between. CDR1 is MGHDK, CDR2 SYGVNS, per germline. CDR3 sequence (DNA): TGTGCCAGCAGTGAATATATGGGGGTGGAGCAGTACTTC. It specifies CASSEYMGVEQYF.

The chain is built from TRBV9 and TRBJ2-1, with TRBD1 matching 11 bases. The CDR3 has 15 residues. Germline loops: CDR1 SGDLS, CDR2 YYNGEE. V dropped 2 bases and J dropped 8; count of bases not matched to a gene: 6. The DNA of the CDR3 is TGTGCCAGCAGCGTCGGGACAGGGGGTGGTTATGAGCAGTTCTTC. Protein: CASSVGTGGGYEQFF.

As for this clone: The same CDR3 can be traced to other DNA sequences in this sample. The chain joins TRBV5-1 to TRBJ2-7; a possible D gene is TRBD2 (6 bases). Germline CDR1 is SGHRS and CDR2 is YFSETQ. V lost 3 bases and J lost 0, with 7 bases in between. The CDR3 extends over 13 amino acids. The CDR3 reads CASSWGVSYEQYF. CDR3 nucleotides: TGCGCCAGCAGCTGGGGGGTCTCCTACGAGCAGTACTTC.

This clone is a singleton in its sample. The chain links TRBV2 to TRBJ2-3; D tentatively fits TRBD1 or TRBD2 (5 bases each). V was shortened by 11 bases and J by 6 bases, with 12 bases between the two germline ends. This CDR3 has 11 residues. CDR1 SNHLY and CDR2 FYNNEI come from the germline V gene. The CDR3 sequence: CAGGPSDTQYF. CDR3 in DNA: TGTGCCGGGGGACCGAGTGATACGCAGTATTTT.

The chain employs TRBV2 and TRBJ2-5, with 10 bases that match TRBD1. V dropped 8 bases and J dropped 5; count of bases not matched to a gene: 8. CDR3 length: 14 amino acids. In germline, CDR1 is SNHLY, CDR2 FYNNEI. CDR3 amino acids: CASLPTGGGETQYF. Written as DNA, the CDR3 is TGTGCCAGCCTTCCGACAGGGGGCGGGGAGACCCAGTACTTC.

V and J are TRBV30 and TRBJ2-1; no definite D call. In germline, CDR1 is GTSNPN, CDR2 SVGIG (reference sequence). CDR3 length: 14 amino acids. V was clipped by 5 bases and J by 0 bases, with 11 bases between them. CDR3 region: CAWDQSGSYNEQFF. Here the CDR3 DNA reads TGTGCCTGGGATCAGTCCGGCTCCTACAATGAGCAGTTCTTC.

As concerns this clone: The same CDR3 also results from other DNA sequences found in this sample. The chain has TRBV13 and TRBJ2-1; D remains ambiguous. The V and J ends lost 4 bases and 3 bases respectively, with 4 bases between them. Per germline, CDR1 PRHDT and CDR2 FYEKMQ (reference sequence). This CDR3 spans 12 amino acids. Here the CDR3 reads CASSSDYNEQFF. CDR3 DNA: TGTGCCAGCAGCTCCGACTACAATGAGCAGTTCTTC.

The chain employs TRBV10-2 and TRBJ2-5; 11 bases agree with TRBD2. V trimming: 6 bases; J trimming: 5 bases; junction bases outside the gene matches: 8. Germline values: CDR1 WSHSY, CDR2 SAAADI. This CDR3 is 15 amino acids long. The CDR3 here is CASSGLAGDGETQYF. The DNA of the CDR3 is TGCGCCAGCAGCGGACTAGCGGGCGACGGGGAGACCCAGTACTTC.